The 16 T cell receptor beta chains reported below all come from one sample, sequenced in a study of blood T cell repertoires in COVID-19. Some clones are missing from TCRdb's copy, which holds only in-frame ones; the method was immunoSEQ multiplex PCR. The sample has more than 300,000 clones; around nine tenths are singletons. The sample taken for sequencing was peripheral blood. The source is a woman aged 70-85 years with COVID-19, enrolled during active disease.

This chain joins TRBV14 and TRBJ1-2; D is ambiguous. Germline-derived CDR1 and CDR2 are SGHDN and FVKESK. The V end was cut by 5 bases, the J end by 3 bases, with 16 bases between. The CDR3 contains 15 residues. This CDR3 is CASSSPKPLYYGYTF. In nucleotides, the CDR3 is TGTGCCAGCAGCTCCCCCAAGCCCCTCTACTATGGCTACACCTTC.

The chain is built from TRBV30 and TRBJ1-2; TRBD1 matches 7 bases. Germline V gene data show CDR1 as GTSNPN and CDR2 as SVGIG (reference sequence). The V segment lost 1 base and the J segment 1 base; nucleotides outside the gene matches: 3. This CDR3 region has 14 residues. The CDR3 region is CAWSGTGVNYGYTF. Here the CDR3 DNA reads TGTGCCTGGAGTGGGACAGGAGTTAACTATGGCTACACCTTC.

This chain links TRBV28 with TRBJ1-6, with D perhaps TRBD1 (5 bases). The germline gives CDR1 MDHEN, CDR2 SYDVKM. Deletions cut 2 bases from V and 0 bases from J, with 11 bases between. The CDR3 runs to 17 residues. The CDR3 sequence: CASSLQLDSSYNSPLHF. In nucleotides, the CDR3 is TGTGCCAGCAGTTTACAGCTCGACAGCTCCTATAATTCACCCCTCCACTTT.

The CDR3 DNA follows: TGTGCCTGGACCGGGCAGGGGGCGCGAAACACTGAAGCTTTCTTT. It translates to CAWTGQGARNTEAFF. This chain connects TRBV30 to TRBJ1-1; 8 bases are a match to TRBD1. Losses at the gene ends were 4 bases for V and 2 bases for J; bases not matched to a gene: 9. The CDR3 length is 15 residues. Germline values: CDR1 GTSNPN, CDR2 SVGIG (reference sequence).

The CDR3: CASRPGTPYEQYF. CDR3 sequence (DNA): TGTGCCAGCAGACCCGGGACACCCTACGAGCAGTACTTC. This sequence joins TRBV2 and TRBJ2-7; D is possibly TRBD1 (6 bases). Germline V CDR1 and CDR2: SNHLY, FYNNEI. The CDR3 runs to 13 residues. Trimming shortened V by 6 bases and J by 2 bases, and 11 bases separated the two germline ends.

As DNA, the CDR3 is TGTGCCAGCACCCCCCTCGGGGTACAGGGGAAGGGGAGGACTGAAGCTTTCTTT. It codes for CASTPLGVQGKGRTEAFF. This chain connects TRBV11-2 to TRBJ1-1, with 7 bases that match TRBD1. Per germline, CDR1 SGHAT and CDR2 FQNNGV. CDR3 length: 18 amino acids. Germline trimming cut 7 bases from V and 5 bases from J; bases unmatched to any gene: 22. The full variable domain, in which reference TRBV11-2 and TRBJ1-1 provide the parts outside the CDR3, is EAGVAQSPRYKIIEKRQSVAFWCNPISGHATLYWYQQILGQGPKLLIQFQNNGVVDDSQLPKDRFSAERLKGVDSTLKIQPAKLEDSAVYLCASTPLGVQGKGRTEAFFGQGTRLTVV.

This rearrangement joins TRBV27 to TRBJ1-1, with D hard to call. Trimming cost V 2 bases and J 1 base, with 8 bases left between them. CDR1 and CDR2 (germline): MNHEY, SMNVEV (reference sequence). The CDR3 is made up of 14 amino acids. DNA for the CDR3: TGTGCCAGCAGTTTAATCGGCGGGAACACTGAAGCTTTCTTT. It translates to CASSLIGGNTEAFF.

J is TRBJ2-5 and V is TRBV5-4; TRBD2 matches 12 bases. The V gene end was trimmed by 6 bases and the J gene end by 1 base; junction bases not matched to a gene: 4. Germline CDR1 and CDR2: SGHNT and YYREEE (reference sequence). CDR3 length equals 15 residues. The CDR3 DNA follows: TGTGCCAGCACACTAGCGGGGGGTATCCAAGAGACCCAGTACTTC. Translated, it gives CASTLAGGIQETQYF.

The chain uses TRBV28 and TRBJ2-7; 9 bases are shared with TRBD1. CDR1 is MDHEN and CDR2 is SYDVKM in the germline V gene. V dropped 6 bases and J dropped 2; count of bases not matched to a gene: 8. The CDR3 sequence is 15 residues long. The CDR3 DNA follows: TGTGCCAGCAGCATAACAGGGGGCGCGACCTACGAGCAGTACTTC. It specifies CASSITGGATYEQYF.

This clone appeared a single time. CDR3 DNA: TGTGCCAGCAGTCCTACTAGCGGTCGCACAGATACGCAGTATTTT. Translated, it gives CASSPTSGRTDTQYF. The rearrangement uses TRBV2 and TRBJ2-3, with TRBD2 matching 8 bases. Trimming took 5 bases from V and 1 from J; bases not matched to a gene: 5. The CDR3 extends over 15 amino acids. The germline gives CDR1 SNHLY, CDR2 FYNNEI.

V and J are TRBV18 and TRBJ1-4; D remains unclear. Trimming left V 1 base short and J 4 bases short, with 13 bases between. CDR1 is KGHSH, CDR2 LQKENI, per germline. The CDR3 is 16 residues long. The DNA for the CDR3 is TGTGCCAGCTCACCACTTACGGGGAGACTTAATGAAAAACTGTTTTTT. Its translation: CASSPLTGRLNEKLFF.

As for this clone: This sample includes further DNA sequences coding for the same CDR3. J is TRBJ2-2 and V is TRBV24-1; TRBD2 might be the D (5 bases). This CDR3 is built from 13 residues. Germline assignment: CDR1 KGHDR and CDR2 SFDVKD. V lost 3 bases and J lost 5, with 6 bases in between. In DNA, the CDR3 is TGTGCCACCAGTGATAGAGGGACCGGGGAGCTGTTTTTT. Translating gives CATSDRGTGELFF.

The chain combines TRBV18 with TRBJ1-2, with TRBD1 as a possible D gene (5 bases). Looked up from germline, CDR1 is KGHSH and CDR2 is LQKENI. The V end was cut by 2 bases, the J end by 4 bases, with 17 bases between. The CDR3 runs to 16 residues. CDR3: CASSPGDRGGLYGYTF. CDR3 DNA sequence: TGTGCCAGCTCACCAGGGGACCGAGGAGGGCTCTATGGCTACACCTTC. Using reference TRBV18 and TRBJ1-2 for the parts outside the CDR3, the full variable domain is NAGVMQNPRHLVRRRGQEARLRCSPMKGHSHVYWYRQLPEEGLKFMVYLQKENIIDESGMPKERFSAEFPKEGPSILRIQQVVRGDSAAYFCASSPGDRGGLYGYTFGSGTRLTVV.

The chain is built from TRBV6-1 and TRBJ1-2, with D hard to call. Germline V lookup: CDR1 MNHNS, CDR2 SASEGT. CDR3 length: 14 residues. The V end lost 3 bases, the J end lost 2 bases, and 10 bases lay between the germline ends. The CDR3 loop reads CASSDTGLNYGYTF. The CDR3 DNA reads as TGTGCCAGCAGTGACACGGGGTTGAACTATGGCTACACCTTC.

This clone was observed a single time. The chain has TRBV2 and TRBJ2-3, with D possibly matching TRBD1 (6 bases). There are 15 residues in the CDR3. Per germline, CDR1 SNHLY and CDR2 FYNNEI. V was shortened by 4 bases and J by 4 bases, with 15 bases between the two germline ends. This CDR3 reads CASSGGRGGADTQYF. The DNA of the CDR3 is TGTGCCAGCAGTGGGGGCAGGGGCGGCGCAGATACGCAGTATTTT.

This sequence joins TRBV10-1 and TRBJ2-2; 8 bases are shared with TRBD1. V was clipped by 6 bases and J by 6 bases; unmatched bases: 6. This CDR3 region has 14 residues. From germline, CDR1 is WNHNN and CDR2 SYGVQD (reference sequence). The CDR3 reads CASREGQAAGELFF. The CDR3 DNA reads TGCGCCAGCAGAGAGGGACAGGCGGCCGGGGAGCTGTTTTTT.